The 10 T cell receptor beta chains presented below share a single source sample, sequenced in a study of control samples from healthy donors and cancer patients. TCRdb keeps only in-frame clones here, not all; method: immunoSEQ multiplex PCR. The data contain about 120,000 clones, about 87% of them singletons. The specimen was blood. All receptors come from a man aged 35 to 55 in good health.

The rearrangement links TRBV18 to TRBJ1-3; D remains ambiguous. Trimming pared 2 bases from V and 0 bases from J, leaving 8 bases between. CDR3 length: 15 residues. CDR1 is KGHSH and CDR2 is LQKENI in the germline V gene. The CDR3 nucleotides read TGTGCCAGCTCACCAGGAGTTGACTCTGGAAACACCATATATTTT. Translated: CASSPGVDSGNTIYF.

The gene calls are TRBV14 and TRBJ1-3; D not certain. The V gene lost 4 bases and the J gene lost 4 bases, with 5 bases spanning the gap. Germline lookup yields CDR1 SGHDN and CDR2 FVKESK. The CDR3 has 12 residues. The CDR3 DNA is TGTGCCAGCAGCCCACAGGGAAACACCATATATTTT. Residues: CASSPQGNTIYF.

The rearrangement joins TRBV19 to TRBJ2-7; TRBD1 matches 9 bases. The CDR3 has 15 amino acids. Germline lookup yields CDR1 LNHDA and CDR2 SQIVND (reference sequence). V shed 3 bases and J 4 bases; nucleotides not matched to a gene: 7. CDR3: CASSIAGTGIYEQYF. The DNA of the CDR3 is TGTGCCAGTAGTATCGCCGGGACAGGGATTTACGAGCAGTACTTC.

The chain is built from TRBV6-2 or TRBV6-3 and TRBJ1-1; D not certain. Looked up from germline, CDR1 is MNHEY and CDR2 is SVGEGT. The CDR3 is made up of 13 amino acids. Trimming took off 5 bases at V and 4 bases at J, with 11 bases between the two ends. The CDR3 DNA reads TGTGCCAGCAGTATCCGGGGAACCACTGAAGCTTTCTTT. It specifies CASSIRGTTEAFF.

The gene calls are TRBV7-9 and TRBJ2-3; D possibly uses TRBD1 or TRBD2 (5 bases each). CDR1 and CDR2 (germline): SEHNR, FQNEAQ (reference sequence). V shed 0 bases and J shed 9 bases, with 13 bases lying between them. The CDR3 totals 14 residues. The CDR3 region has the DNA TGTGCCAGCAGCTTAGCCCGGGACGACAGAACGCAGTATTTT. Translating it yields CASSLARDDRTQYF.

The chain links TRBV18 to TRBJ1-1, with 9 bases lining up with TRBD1. CDR3 length: 15 residues. The trim removed 1 base at V and 5 bases at J, leaving 5 bases unmatched. Germline V gene lookup returns CDR1 KGHSH and CDR2 LQKENI. CDR3 region: CASSPLSGQGTEAFF. In DNA, the CDR3 is TGTGCCAGCTCACCACTATCCGGACAGGGGACTGAAGCTTTCTTT.

V and J are TRBV5-8 and TRBJ2-7; TRBD1 matches at 8 bases. The V gene's germline CDR1 is SGHTS and CDR2 YDEGEE. V lost 4 bases, J lost 1 base, and 4 bases stayed unmatched. CDR3 length equals 14 residues. CDR3 residues: CASSRRTGSYEQYF. Here the CDR3 DNA reads TGTGCCAGCAGCCGACGGACAGGGTCCTACGAGCAGTACTTC.

V gene TRBV7-9 combines with J gene TRBJ2-7; no clear D gene. This CDR3 has 14 residues. Trimming shortened V by 1 base and J by 5 bases, and 12 bases separated the two germline ends. Germline loops: CDR1 SEHNR, CDR2 FQNEAQ (reference sequence). CDR3 loop: CASSLESGRNEQYF. CDR3 in DNA: TGTGCCAGCAGCTTAGAATCAGGTCGGAACGAGCAGTACTTC.

The gene calls are TRBV5-4 and TRBJ2-5, with 7 bases lining up with TRBD1. The CDR3 covers 15 residues. The J segment lost 5 bases and the V segment lost 2 bases, leaving 9 bases of the junction unmatched. Germline V gene data show CDR1 as SGHNT and CDR2 as YYREEE (reference sequence). The CDR3 coding sequence is TGTGCCAGCAGCTTCCGACAGGGAGAGCGGGAGACCCAGTACTTC. Protein product: CASSFRQGERETQYF.

This rearrangement joins TRBV4-2 to TRBJ1-1; D not certain. Trimming removed 1 base at V and 1 base at J, with 10 bases between. Germline V lookup: CDR1 LGHNA, CDR2 YNFKEQ. This CDR3 is built from 15 residues. The CDR3 DNA sequence: TGTGCCAGCAGCCAAGCTTTTAGCGGGAACACTGAAGCTTTCTTT. Translating gives CASSQAFSGNTEAFF.